One and the same sample provided the 23 T cell receptor beta chains below, sequenced in a study of identical twins (dated by TCRdb to 2016 to 2017). The library was produced with 5' RACE. This sample was sequenced with an Illumina HiSeq 2000. TCRdb passed the public sequencing reads through fastp at Q25 and MiXCR, retaining productive beta sequences. Under each unique CDR3 protein, matching rows form one entry showing the most common genes and DNA. The sample profile shows 450,000 or so distinct CDR3 sequences; about 14% of them were found once. Around 0.48% of the sample is in the top ten clones. This sample was also put to use in a study of yellow fever vaccine responses in identical twins.

The sample was CD4+ T cells sorted from blood. The receptors stem from a woman under 30 in good health.

The genes are TRBV12-3 or TRBV12-4 and TRBJ2-2, with 7 bases aligning to TRBD1. The trim removed 8 bases at V and 5 bases at J, leaving 14 bases unmatched. The CDR3 consists of 16 residues. The CDR3 is CASGVRTGWETGELFF. CDR3 DNA: TGTGCCAGCGGGGTTCGGACAGGCTGGGAAACCGGGGAGCTGTTTTTT.

This clonotype was counted a few times. The rearrangement joins TRBV7-2 to TRBJ2-7, with 7 nucleotides matching TRBD2. Germline V gene lookup returns CDR1 SGHTA and CDR2 FQGNSA. The CDR3 has 15 residues. With V trimmed by 5 bases and J by 2 bases, 9 bases remained unmatched. The CDR3 nucleotides are TGTGCCAGCAGCACGGGATCTAGCGGTACCTACGAGCAGTACTTC. This sequence encodes CASSTGSSGTYEQYF.

The chain recombines TRBV21-1 with TRBJ2-7. TRBV21-1 is classified as a pseudogene. The CDR3 contains 14 residues. CDR3 sequence: CASSKLDGFYEQYF. CDR3 sequence (DNA): TGTGCCAGCAGCAAATTGGACGGATTCTACGAGCAGTACTTC.

The V call is TRBV7-8, the J call TRBJ2-1; 8 nucleotides match TRBD2. Germline trimming cut 4 bases from V and 6 bases from J; bases unmatched to any gene: 8. Germline assignment: CDR1 SGHVS and CDR2 FQNEAQ. This CDR3 has 15 residues. Here the CDR3 DNA reads TGTGCCAGCAGCTCCACCGGGACTAGGATCAATGAGCAGTTCTTC. As protein: CASSSTGTRINEQFF.

A few counts support this clonotype. The chain is built from TRBV12-3 or TRBV12-4 and TRBJ1-1; TRBD1 matches 10 bases. CDR3 length equals 12 residues. Germline trimming cut 5 bases from V and 11 bases from J; bases unmatched to any gene: 5. The DNA for the CDR3 is TGTGCCAGCAGTCCAGACAGGGGGCTGGCTTTCTTT. Protein product: CASSPDRGLAFF.

The chain links TRBV5-1 to TRBJ2-2; TRBD2 matches 7 bases. CDR3 length: 15 amino acids. The J segment lost 5 bases and the V segment lost 1 base, leaving 5 bases of the junction unmatched. Germline V gene sequence: CDR1 SGHRS, CDR2 YFSETQ. CDR3 bases: TGCGCCAGCAGCTTGTCTAGCGGACTAACCGGGGAGCTGTTTTTT. Amino acid sequence: CASSLSSGLTGELFF.

V is TRBV21-1 and J is TRBJ2-3; the DNA was not compared with TRBD1, the D call given in the table. TRBV21-1 is termed a pseudogene. There are 15 residues in the CDR3. The CDR3 here is CASSKGQGSTDTQYF. CDR3 DNA sequence: TGTGCCAGCAGCAAAGGACAGGGAAGCACAGATACGCAGTATTTT.

In this sample, this clonotype turned up many times. V usage is TRBV12-3 or TRBV12-4 and J usage is TRBJ1-2, with D perhaps matching TRBD1 (5 bases). There are 12 residues in the CDR3. V shed 4 bases and J shed 8 bases, with 11 bases lying between them. In DNA form, the CDR3 reads TGTGCCAGCAGTTCGCCTGGGGCCGGCTACACCTTC. It codes for CASSSPGAGYTF.

The genes are TRBV6-1 and TRBJ2-5; D tentatively reads TRBD1 or TRBD2 (5 bases each). CDR3 length equals 14 residues. V lost 6 bases and J 4 bases, leaving 15 bases between the germline ends. Germline assignment: CDR1 MNHNS and CDR2 SASEGT. In DNA form, the CDR3 reads TGTGCCAGCAGGGACGGGACGAACGTAGAGACCCAGTACTTC. Translation gives CASRDGTNVETQYF.

This clonotype was seen a few times. The chain recombines TRBV5-5 with TRBJ2-7; 8 nucleotides agree with TRBD2. Germline loops: CDR1 SGHKS, CDR2 YYEKEE (reference sequence). Trimming cost V 0 bases and J 6 bases; bases outside gene matches: 5. This CDR3 is 14 amino acids long. The CDR3 loop is CASSLERETPEQYF. CDR3 DNA: TGTGCCAGCAGCTTGGAGCGGGAGACCCCCGAGCAGTACTTC.

The V call is TRBV14, the J call TRBJ2-3, with 14 bases lining up with TRBD2. V gave up 2 bases and J gave up 8 bases; unmatched junction bases: 6. CDR1 and CDR2 (germline): SGHDN, FVKESK. This CDR3 is built from 16 residues. CDR3 protein: CASSQPTSGRAGTQYF. The CDR3 bases are TGTGCCAGCAGCCAACCGACTAGCGGGAGGGCCGGTACGCAGTATTTT.

The chain has TRBV12-5 and TRBJ2-5, with D possibly TRBD1 on 6 matching bases. Germline V CDR1 and CDR2: LGHNT, FRNRAP. The CDR3 runs 17 residues. The germline V and J ends were trimmed by 0 bases and 2 bases, with 16 bases remaining between them. The CDR3 sequence is CASGLVRAGTPQETQYF. The DNA of the CDR3 is TGTGCTAGTGGTTTGGTACGGGCCGGGACACCTCAAGAGACCCAGTACTTC.

This clonotype appeared once. The CDR3 region is CASSFGGTGQETQYF. In DNA form, the CDR3 reads TGTGCCAGCAGCTTCGGCGGGACAGGACAAGAGACCCAGTACTTC. The chain carries TRBV13 and TRBJ2-5; TRBD1 aligns across 8 bases. Germline trimming cut 3 bases from V and 2 bases from J; bases unmatched to any gene: 5. The CDR3 extends over 15 amino acids. Germline V gives CDR1 PRHDT, CDR2 FYEKMQ (reference sequence).

This clonotype was counted a few times. The V call is TRBV18, the J call TRBJ2-1; 10 bases align to TRBD2. Germline values: CDR1 KGHSH, CDR2 LQKENI. V lost 1 base and J lost 8; bases outside the gene matches: 11. CDR3 size: 17 residues. The CDR3 loop is CASSPLGTSALRDEQFF. The CDR3 DNA follows: TGTGCCAGCTCACCACTCGGGACTAGCGCCCTGAGGGATGAGCAGTTCTTC.

J is TRBJ2-5 and V is TRBV6-2 or TRBV6-3; possibly TRBD2 for D (7 bases). Between the trimmed V and J ends, which lost 2 bases and 4 bases, there was a span of 23 bases. The CDR3 loop spans 18 amino acids. Germline CDR1 is MNHEY and CDR2 is SVGEGT. CDR3 in DNA: TGTGCCAGCAGTTACCCCGTCGGGCGGGGGCATTCTCCAGAGACCCAGTACTTC. Amino acid sequence: CASSYPVGRGHSPETQYF.

The V gene is TRBV5-1, the J gene TRBJ2-3; D may be TRBD2 (6 bases). Germline V lookup: CDR1 SGHRS, CDR2 YFSETQ. CDR3 length: 14 residues. Trimming pared 3 bases from V and 4 bases from J, leaving 12 bases between. CDR3 protein: CASSWGETADTQYF. The CDR3 DNA sequence: TGCGCCAGCAGCTGGGGGGAGACGGCAGATACGCAGTATTTT.

The CDR3 spells CASSPAGTGNSPLHF. The CDR3, as DNA: TGTGCCAGCTCACCGGCCGGGACAGGGAATTCACCCCTCCACTTT. V gene TRBV18 combines with J gene TRBJ1-6; 9 bases match TRBD1. CDR3 length equals 15 residues. Germline CDR1 is KGHSH and CDR2 is LQKENI. J was trimmed by 7 bases and V by 3 bases; bases with no gene match: 4.

This clonotype turned up a few times. CDR3 sequence reads: CASRTGGYTQYF. The CDR3 DNA sequence: TGTGCCAGCCGAACAGGGGGCTATACGCAGTATTTT. This rearrangement joins TRBV28 to TRBJ2-3, with 9 bases aligning to TRBD1. Looked up from germline, CDR1 is MDHEN and CDR2 is SYDVKM. J gave up 7 bases and V 8 bases, and 4 bases lay outside the gene matches. The CDR3 runs to 12 residues.

V gene TRBV5-1 combines with J gene TRBJ2-5; 7 bases align to TRBD2. V lost 3 bases to trimming and J lost 5 bases; unmatched junction nucleotides: 13. The CDR3 covers 16 residues. Germline loops: CDR1 SGHRS, CDR2 YFSETQ. CDR3: CASSSPGRVFGETQYF. In DNA form, the CDR3 reads TGCGCCAGCAGCTCCCCGGGGAGGGTTTTTGGTGAGACCCAGTACTTC. The whole variable domain, filled in from reference TRBV5-1 and TRBJ2-5, reads KAGVTQTPRYLIKTRGQQVTLSCSPISGHRSVSWYQQTPGQGLQFLFEYFSETQRNKGNFPGRFSGRQFSNSRSEMNVSTLELGDSALYLCASSSPGRVFGETQYFGPGTRLLVL.

This clonotype has only a few counts. This rearrangement joins TRBV10-1 to TRBJ2-2; unclear D gene. The germline CDR1 and CDR2 sequences are WNHNN and SYGVQD (reference sequence). This CDR3 is built from 14 residues. The ends were cut back, 5 bases at V and 7 bases at J, with 14 bases in the middle. The CDR3 region is CASSSLTGRGELFF. In nucleotides, the CDR3 is TGCGCCAGCAGTTCTCTGACTGGGCGCGGGGAGCTGTTTTTT.

The table lists this clonotype with a few counts. The V gene is TRBV27, the J gene TRBJ2-3; 7 bases are a match to TRBD1. J gave up 1 base and V 5 bases, and 9 bases lay outside the gene matches. The CDR3 is made up of 16 amino acids. CDR1 is MNHEY and CDR2 is SMNVEV in the germline V gene (reference sequence). The CDR3 DNA reads as TGTGCCAGCAGTACGGGACAGTCCACCGGCACAGATACGCAGTATTTT. Its protein product is CASSTGQSTGTDTQYF.

This clonotype was seen ten or more times. The rearrangement uses TRBV12-5 and TRBJ2-2; no definite D call. V was shortened by 8 bases and J by 1 base, with 11 bases between the two germline ends. The CDR3 runs to 14 residues. CDR1 is LGHNT and CDR2 is FRNRAP in the germline V gene. CDR3 loop: CASSGPQNTGELFF. The CDR3, as DNA: TGTGCTAGTTCCGGGCCCCAGAACACCGGGGAGCTGTTTTTT. The variable domain in full, completed from reference TRBV12-5 and TRBJ2-2, reads DARVTQTPRHKVTEMGQEVTMRCQPILGHNTVFWYRQTMMQGLELLAYFRNRAPLDDSGMPKDRFSAEMPDATLATLKIQPSEPRDSAVYFCASSGPQNTGELFFGEGSRLTVL.

This clonotype has only a few counts. This rearrangement joins TRBV5-1 to TRBJ2-3, with D unresolved. This CDR3 comprises 14 residues. Germline loops: CDR1 SGHRS, CDR2 YFSETQ. Between the trimmed V and J ends, which lost 4 bases and 2 bases, there was a span of 11 bases. The DNA for the CDR3 is TGCGCCAGCAGCCCCGGATCCCCCACAGATACGCAGTATTTT. Residues: CASSPGSPTDTQYF.